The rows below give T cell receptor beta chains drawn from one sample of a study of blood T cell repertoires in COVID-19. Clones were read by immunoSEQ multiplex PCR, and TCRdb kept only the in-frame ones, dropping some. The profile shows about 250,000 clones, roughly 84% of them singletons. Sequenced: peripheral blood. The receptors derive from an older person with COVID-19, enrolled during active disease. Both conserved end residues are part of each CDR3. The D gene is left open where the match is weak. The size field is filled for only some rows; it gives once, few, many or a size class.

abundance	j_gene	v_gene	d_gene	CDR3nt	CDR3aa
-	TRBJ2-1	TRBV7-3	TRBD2	TGTGCCAGCAGCCCAAGCGGGGGGCTCGGTAATTACAATGAGCAGTTCTTC	CASSPSGGLGNYNEQFF
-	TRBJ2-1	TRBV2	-	TGTGCCAGCACCGAGAGGAGGAATGAGCAGTTCTTC	CASTERRNEQFF
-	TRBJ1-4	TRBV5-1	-	TGCGCCAGCAGCTTGGAGGGCAGGGGTGGTGAAAAACTGTTTTTT	CASSLEGRGGEKLFF
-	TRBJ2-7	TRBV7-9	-	TGTGCCAGCAGCTTAGATGGGGGGGCTTACGAGCAGTACTTC	CASSLDGGAYEQYF
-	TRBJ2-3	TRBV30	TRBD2	TGTGCCTGGAGCGGACTAGCGGGAAAGCGAGATACGCAGTATTTT	CAWSGLAGKRDTQYF
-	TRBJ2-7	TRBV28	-	TGTGCCAGCAGTCCCATTTCTAGAGATCCCTACGAGCAGTACTTC	CASSPISRDPYEQYF
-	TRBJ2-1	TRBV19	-	TGTGCCAGTAACGGGAAGGGATACTACAATGAGCAGTTCTTC	CASNGKGYYNEQFF
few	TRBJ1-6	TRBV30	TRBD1	TGTGCCTGGAGTGGACAGGGTCCTAATTCACCCCTCCACTTT	CAWSGQGPNSPLHF
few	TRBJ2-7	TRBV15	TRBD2	TGTGCCACCAGCCGCTGGGGAGGGAGCTCCTACGAGCAGTACTTC	CATSRWGGSSYEQYF
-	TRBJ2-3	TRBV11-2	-	TGTGCCAGCAGCTTAAACGATCGGAGGGTGGGAGATACGCAGTATTTT	CASSLNDRRVGDTQYF
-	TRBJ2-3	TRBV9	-	TGTGCCAGCAGCGTCGGTAACAGGGTATACACAGATACGCAGTATTTT	CASSVGNRVYTDTQYF
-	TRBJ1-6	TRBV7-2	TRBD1	TGTGCCAGCAGCTTGGGACAGGTTTATAATTCACCCCTCCACTTT	CASSLGQVYNSPLHF
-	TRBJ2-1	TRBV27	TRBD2	TGTGCCAGCAGTGCGACTAGCGGGCGGTTCTACAATGAGCAGTTCTTC	CASSATSGRFYNEQFF
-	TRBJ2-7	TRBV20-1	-	TGCAGTGCTAGTGGGAGCGGGTACGAGCAGTACTTC	CSASGSGYEQYF
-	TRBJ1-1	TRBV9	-	TGTGCCAGCAGCGTAGCGGGGGTAGCGTTGAACACTGAAGCTTTCTTT	CASSVAGVALNTEAFF
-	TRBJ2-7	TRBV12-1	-	TGTGCCAGCAGCTTTGATGTGGTCGGGAGACATTGGGAGCAGTACTTC	CASSFDVVGRHWEQYF
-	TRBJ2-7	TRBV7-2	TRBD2	TGTGCCAGCAGGGGGAAAGCGGGGGAGCAGTACTTC	CASRGKAGEQYF
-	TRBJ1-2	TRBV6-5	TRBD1	TGTGCCAGCAGTTCCGACAGGGCGTGGTATGGCTACACCTTC	CASSSDRAWYGYTF
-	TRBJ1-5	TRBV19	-	TGTGCCAGTAGAATTAGGCGGGAGGAAAATCAGCCCCAGCATTTT	CASRIRREENQPQHF
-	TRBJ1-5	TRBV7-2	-	TGTGCCAGCAGCTTCCAGCGGGGTAGTCAGCCCCAGCATTTT	CASSFQRGSQPQHF
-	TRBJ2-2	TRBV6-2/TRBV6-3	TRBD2	TGTGCCAGCAGTTACTCTAGCGGGAGATCCTCGAACACCGGGGAGCTGTTTTTT	CASSYSSGRSSNTGELFF
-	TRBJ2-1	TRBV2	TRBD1	TGTGCCAGCCACCCGACAGGGGTCAATGAGCAGTTCTTC	CASHPTGVNEQFF
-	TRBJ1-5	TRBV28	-	TGTGCCAGCAGTTCATATCAGCCCCAGCATTTT	CASSSYQPQHF
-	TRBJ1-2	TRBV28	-	TGTGCCAGCAGCCTAGCGGGCCTCTTTGGCTACACCTTC	CASSLAGLFGYTF
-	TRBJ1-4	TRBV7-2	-	TGTGCCAGCAGCTTATGGTCGGGGTATTCTGAAAAACTGTTTTTT	CASSLWSGYSEKLFF
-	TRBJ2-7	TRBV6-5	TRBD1	TGTGCCAGCCGTCAAACAGGGGGATCCTACGAGCAGTACTTC	CASRQTGGSYEQYF
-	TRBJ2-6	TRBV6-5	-	TGTGCCAGCCTGTCTGGGGCCAACGTCCTGACTTTC	CASLSGANVLTF
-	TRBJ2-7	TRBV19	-	TGTGCCAGTAGTGAACAGGGCGGATCCTACGAGCAGTACTTC	CASSEQGGSYEQYF
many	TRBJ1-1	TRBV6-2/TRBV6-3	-	TGTGCCAGCAGTTACGCGGGGCCATCTTACACTGAAGCTTTCTTT	CASSYAGPSYTEAFF
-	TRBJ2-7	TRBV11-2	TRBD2	TGTGCCAGCAGCATTAGACTAGCGGGAGAATCGCGGAACTACGAGCAGTACTTC	CASSIRLAGESRNYEQYF
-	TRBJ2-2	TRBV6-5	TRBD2	TGTGCCAGCAGTTACCCAAGCGGGGGGGACGGGGAGCTGTTTTTT	CASSYPSGGDGELFF
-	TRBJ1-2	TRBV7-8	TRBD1	TGTGCCAGCAGCCGTCCGGGACAGGGGTTTGGCTACACCTTC	CASSRPGQGFGYTF
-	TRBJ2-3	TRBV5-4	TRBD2	TGTGCCAGCAGCTTAGGGGCGGGCGCGGGAGGGCCCACAGATACGCAGTATTTT	CASSLGAGAGGPTDTQYF
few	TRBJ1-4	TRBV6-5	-	TGTGCCAGCAGATCCCTCGGGATCGGGTATGAAAAACTGTTTTTT	CASRSLGIGYEKLFF
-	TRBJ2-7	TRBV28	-	TGTGCCAGCAGTTCCACCCGATGGAGCTCCTACGAGCAGTACTTC	CASSSTRWSSYEQYF
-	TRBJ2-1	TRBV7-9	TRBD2	TGTGCCAGCAGCTTAAGCGGGAGCTCCTACAATGAGCAGTTCTTC	CASSLSGSSYNEQFF
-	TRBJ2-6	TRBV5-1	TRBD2	TGCGCCAGCAGCTCAGGACTAGCGGGAGTGACCGGGGCCAACGTCCTGACTTTC	CASSSGLAGVTGANVLTF
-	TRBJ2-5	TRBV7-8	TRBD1	TGTGCCAGCAGCTCCGGGACAGGCCAACAAGAGACCCAGTACTTC	CASSSGTGQQETQYF
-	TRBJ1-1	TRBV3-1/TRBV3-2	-	TGTGCCAGCAGCACCCGGGTCTCCGCCGAAGCTTTCTTT	CASSTRVSAEAFF
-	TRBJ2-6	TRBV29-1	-	TGCAGCGTTGAAGATCGATTGGGCAGGGTTAGCTCTGGGGCCAACGTCCTGACTTTC	CSVEDRLGRVSSGANVLTF
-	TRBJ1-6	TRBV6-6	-	TGTGCCAGCAGTTACTCTTGGCGGGATTCACCCCTCCACTTT	CASSYSWRDSPLHF
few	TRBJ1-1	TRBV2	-	TGTGCCAGCAGTGGGGCAGAGCAAGCTTTCTTT	CASSGAEQAFF
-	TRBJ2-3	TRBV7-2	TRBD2	TGTGCCAGCAGCTTAAAACTAGCGGGGGGCACAGATACGCAGTATTTT	CASSLKLAGGTDTQYF
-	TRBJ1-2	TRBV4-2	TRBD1	TGTGCCAGCAGCCAACCGCCCCCGGGACAGGGAGACTATGGCTACACCTTC	CASSQPPPGQGDYGYTF
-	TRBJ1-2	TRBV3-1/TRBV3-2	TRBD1	TGTGCCAGCAGCCCGACAGGGGGCTATGGCTACACCTTC	CASSPTGGYGYTF
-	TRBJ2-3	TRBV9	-	TGTGCCAGCAGCGTAGGCCAGGACACAGATACGCAGTATTTT	CASSVGQDTDTQYF
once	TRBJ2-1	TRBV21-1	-	TGTGCCAGCGCCTACCGTGCCGCCCTGCAGTTCTTC	CASAYRAALQFF
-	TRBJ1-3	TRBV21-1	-	TGTGCCACGCCGGGGGGGAGCTCTGGAAACACCATATATTTT	CATPGGSSGNTIYF
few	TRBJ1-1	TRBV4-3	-	TGCGCCAGCAGCCGGGGACAGAACACTGAAGCTTTCTTT	CASSRGQNTEAFF
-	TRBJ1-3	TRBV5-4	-	TGTGCCAGCAGCTGGGGGCCGACGGTAGTCTCTGGAAACACCATATATTTT	CASSWGPTVVSGNTIYF